This T cell receptor (beta chain) was retrieved from a study of shared clonotypes between healthy human individuals. Genomic DNA of every subset was divided equally among multiple immunoSEQ plates. Produced via immunoSEQ multiplex PCR; TCRdb's table is partial and in-frame only. The repertoire has 180,000 or so clones, 90% to 95% of them found once; the top ten carry roughly 0.07%. The CD4+ fraction was divided into a CD45RA+ naive subset and a CD45RA-negative memory subset. V was clipped by 6 bases and J by 1 base, with 10 bases between them. CDR1 MNHNS and CDR2 SASEGT come from the germline V gene. This CDR3 spans 13 amino acids. Turning to this clone: Its target is not known.

Overall study results and limits: Sampling was confined to blood; repertoires within tissues likely differ.

The V call is TRBV6-1, the J call TRBJ2-7, with a possible D match to TRBD1 (6 bases). Sample: naive CD4+ T cells sorted from blood. Subset defined: CD45RA+ positively selected. This TCR was sampled from a woman aged 25-40 years in good health. DNA for the CDR3: TGTGCCAGCAGCCCCGGACAGTCCTACGAGCAGTACTTC. Translated: CASSPGQSYEQYF.